This T cell receptor (beta chain) was sequenced during a study of blood T cells in healthy people across ages. Study results and caveats: Per million T cells, TCR beta diversity dropped roughly linearly as age increased.

A second PCR, run for roughly 7 to 12 cycles, used a sample-barcoded 5' primer plus a J-beta primer mix. From the 5' RACE reads, TCRdb called clonotypes with MiXCR, one entry per CDR3 protein. In the table there are around 820,000 distinct CDR3 sequences, roughly 25% of which are singletons. CDR1 and CDR2 from the germline V gene are SGHRS and YFSETQ. The CDR3 sequence is 15 residues long. The V segment lost 2 bases and the J segment 0 bases; nucleotides outside the gene matches: 3. The sample holds a few counts of this clonotype. Its antigen remains unidentified. These data also formed part of another study, on T cells of mothers and their children. As that report states: Similar effects of thymic selection on TCR recombination output were recorded in related and unrelated pairs.

Sequencing input: blood. The gene calls are TRBV5-1 and TRBJ2-3, with 7 positions matching TRBD2. This TCR derives from a boy aged 10-17 years in good health. Here the CDR3 DNA reads TGCGCCAGCAGCTTTGCGGGAGACAGCACAGATACGCAGTATTTT. This translates into CASSFAGDSTDTQYF.